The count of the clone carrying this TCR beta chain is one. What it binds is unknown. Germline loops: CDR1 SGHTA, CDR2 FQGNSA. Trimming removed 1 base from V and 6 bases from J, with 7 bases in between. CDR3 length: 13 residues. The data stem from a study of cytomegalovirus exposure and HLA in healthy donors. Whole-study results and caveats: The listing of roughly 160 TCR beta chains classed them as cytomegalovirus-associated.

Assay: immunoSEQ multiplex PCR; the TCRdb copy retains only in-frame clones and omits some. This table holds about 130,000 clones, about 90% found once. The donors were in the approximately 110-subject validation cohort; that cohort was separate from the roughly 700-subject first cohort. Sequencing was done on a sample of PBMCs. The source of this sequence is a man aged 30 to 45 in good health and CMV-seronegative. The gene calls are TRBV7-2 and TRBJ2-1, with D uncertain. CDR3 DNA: TGTGCCAGCAGCTTAGTGGAGCGCAATGAGCAGTTCTTC. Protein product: CASSLVERNEQFF.